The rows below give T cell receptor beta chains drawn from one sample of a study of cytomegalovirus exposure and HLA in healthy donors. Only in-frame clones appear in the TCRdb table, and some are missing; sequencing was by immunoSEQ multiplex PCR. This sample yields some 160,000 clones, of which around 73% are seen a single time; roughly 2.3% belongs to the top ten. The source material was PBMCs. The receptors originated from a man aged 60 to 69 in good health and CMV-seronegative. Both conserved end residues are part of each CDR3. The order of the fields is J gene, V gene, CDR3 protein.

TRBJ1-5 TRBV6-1 CASSESGGSQPQHF
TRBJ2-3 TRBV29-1 CSVPSQGTKADTQYF
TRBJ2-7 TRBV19 CASSTGLAGGPNPAEQYF
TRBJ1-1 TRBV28 CASRTTKAFF
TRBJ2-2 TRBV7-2 CASRVPGQGRTGELFF
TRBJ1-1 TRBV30 CAWESGGYPEAFF
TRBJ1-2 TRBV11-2 CASSLLRGGRVPYGYTF
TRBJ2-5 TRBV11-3 CASSLGRAGGRETQYF
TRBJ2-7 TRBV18 CASSPNTQGAIYEQYF
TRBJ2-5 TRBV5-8 CASSSYLSGRRETQYF
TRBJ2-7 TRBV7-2 CASSAQPGASYEQYF
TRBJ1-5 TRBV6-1 CASSATWGGNQPQHF
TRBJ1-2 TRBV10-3 CASQTRQGANYGYTF
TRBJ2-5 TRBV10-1 CARITSGPQETQYF
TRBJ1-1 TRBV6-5 CASSNQGLDTEAFF
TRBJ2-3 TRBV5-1 CASSLASGGADTQYF
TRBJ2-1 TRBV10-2 CASRIAGGIEQFF
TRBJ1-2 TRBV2 CASNQGTDGYTF
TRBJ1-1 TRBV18 CASSPREGNTEAFF
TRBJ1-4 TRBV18 CASSPQGDTNEKLFF
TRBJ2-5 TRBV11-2 CATQPKGWTQETQYF
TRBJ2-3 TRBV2 CASSRDGGDTDTQYF
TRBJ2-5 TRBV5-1 CASSLALETQYF
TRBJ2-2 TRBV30 CASRMTSGRGTGELFF
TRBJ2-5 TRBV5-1 CASSLAIQPQETQYF
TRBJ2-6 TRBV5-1 CASSPQRHTRSSGANVLTF
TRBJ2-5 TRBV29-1 CSVIPLDKPGAQYF
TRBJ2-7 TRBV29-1 CSVLDRETSGGYEQYF
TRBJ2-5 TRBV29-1 CSVGGETQYF
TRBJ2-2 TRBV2 CASSEGQVGTGELFF
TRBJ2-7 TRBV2 CASSPGGVSSYEQYF
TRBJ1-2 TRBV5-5 CASSLALSSDYGYTF
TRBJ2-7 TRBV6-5 CASSRLAADYEQYF
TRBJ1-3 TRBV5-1 CASSSTPTGSLGNTIYF
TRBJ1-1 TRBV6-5 CASSRTGPSGTEAFF
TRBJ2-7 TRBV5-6 CASSYGTVWEQYF
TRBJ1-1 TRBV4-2 CASSQGDMNTEAFF
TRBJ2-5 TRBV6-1 CASSEGVAGGSETQYF
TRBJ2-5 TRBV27 CASSLAGGPWETQYF
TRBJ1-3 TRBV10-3 CAITGTAGNTIYF
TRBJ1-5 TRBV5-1 CASSLEPYSNQPQHF
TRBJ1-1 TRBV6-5 CASSYTPSGNTEAFF
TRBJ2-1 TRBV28 CASSPNNEQFF
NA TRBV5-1 CASTLGSEQYF
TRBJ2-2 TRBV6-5 CASKSGGSTGELFF
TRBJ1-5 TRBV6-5 CASSLHTGGNQPQHF
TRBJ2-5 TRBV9 CASSVGAGPMGETQYF
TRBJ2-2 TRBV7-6 CASSLGGGVFSGELFF